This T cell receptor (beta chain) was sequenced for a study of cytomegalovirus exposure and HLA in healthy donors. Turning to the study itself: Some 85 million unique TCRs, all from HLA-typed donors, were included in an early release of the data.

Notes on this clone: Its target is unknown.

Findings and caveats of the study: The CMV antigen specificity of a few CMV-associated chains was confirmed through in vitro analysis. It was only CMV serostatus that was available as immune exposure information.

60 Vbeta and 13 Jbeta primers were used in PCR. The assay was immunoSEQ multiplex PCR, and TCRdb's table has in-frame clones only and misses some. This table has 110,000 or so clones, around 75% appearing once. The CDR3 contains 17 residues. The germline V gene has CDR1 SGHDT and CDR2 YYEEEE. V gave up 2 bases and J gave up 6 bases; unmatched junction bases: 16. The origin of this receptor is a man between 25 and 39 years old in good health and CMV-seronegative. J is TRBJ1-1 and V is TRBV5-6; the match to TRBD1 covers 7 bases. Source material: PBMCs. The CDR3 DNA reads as TGTGCCAGCAGCTTCTCTCAAGGGGGCCGGTTTCTCTCTGAAGCTTTCTTT. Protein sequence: CASSFSQGGRFLSEAFF.